This TCR beta chain was identified during a study of CD8+ T cells in alopecia areata. Turning to the study itself: Using the percentage of affected scalp area, treated patients' severity was scored.

As for treatment: oral pan-JAK inhibitor, 5-10 mg twice daily. General observations from the study: It was less clear whether patients shared TCRs than it was in mice, possibly because of HLA. Association of baseline CD8+ expansion with response is uncertain owing to one nonresponder.

Comments on this clone: Its target is not known.

The sequencing template was cDNA reverse transcribed from extracted RNA. The protocol was immunoSEQ multiplex PCR, while the TCRdb copy is restricted to in-frame clones and leaves out a portion. Counted here are 150,000 to 200,000 clones, around three fifths occurring once; the ten biggest clones make up about 0.94%. The TCR comes from a human donor with alopecia areata. The sample in question was CD4+ T cells sorted from blood, obtained at week 24, from a patient treated with tofacitinib.

CDR3 coding DNA: TGTGCCTGGAGTAGTGATCGAGCCAGGGGGCCCGGGGAGCTGTTTTTT. This codes for CAWSSDRARGPGELFF. V is TRBV30 and J is TRBJ2-2; 8 nucleotides agree with TRBD1. The CDR3 totals 16 residues. Germline V gives CDR1 GTSNPN, CDR2 SVGIG (reference sequence). The J segment lost 6 bases and the V segment lost 2 bases, leaving 11 bases of the junction unmatched.